This entry lists 29 T cell receptor beta chains sequenced from one sample in a study of blood T cells in healthy people across ages. For the second PCR, which ran for roughly 6 to 12 cycles, a sample-barcoded 5' primer and a J-beta primer mix were used. TCRdb reanalysed the 5' RACE reads using MiXCR and keeps one entry per CDR3 protein. This sample carries some 1.4 million distinct CDR3 sequences, roughly 40% of them seen once, and the ten largest clones take 7% to 9.5%. The sample taken for sequencing was blood. The source is a woman younger than 30 in good health.

This CDR3 is CASSQDLAGPSYNEQFF. As DNA, the CDR3 is TGCGCCAGCAGCCAAGATCTCGCGGGACCATCCTACAATGAGCAGTTCTTC. The chain has TRBV4-1 and TRBJ2-1; maybe TRBD2 (6 bases). The V and J ends lost 0 bases and 1 base respectively, with 13 bases between them. CDR1 and CDR2 from the germline V gene are MGHRA and YSYEKL. The length of the CDR3 is 17 residues.

This clonotype came up a few times. The chain uses TRBV20-1 and TRBJ2-7, with a possible D match to TRBD2 (5 bases). Germline V lookup: CDR1 DFQATT, CDR2 SNEGSKA (reference sequence). CDR3 length: 14 residues. The V end lost 2 bases, the J end lost 3 bases, and 14 bases lay between the germline ends. CDR3 loop: CSARREIPDYEQYF. CDR3 sequence (DNA): TGCAGTGCTAGACGGGAAATACCTGACTACGAGCAGTACTTC.

The chain is built from TRBV29-1 and TRBJ1-2; TRBD1 is a possible D gene (5 bases). Between the trimmed V and J ends, which lost 6 bases and 2 bases, there was a span of 19 bases. The CDR3 is 15 amino acids. CDR1 is SQVTM, CDR2 ANQGSEA, per germline. CDR3 loop: CSVREEGTTNYGYTF. The CDR3 DNA follows: TGCAGCGTCCGAGAGGAGGGGACTACCAACTATGGCTACACCTTC.

This clonotype appeared a few times. The gene calls are TRBV9 and TRBJ2-7, with TRBD2 matching over 9 bases. The CDR3 is 15 residues long. The V gene's germline CDR1 is SGDLS and CDR2 YYNGEE. The V gene end was trimmed by 3 bases and the J gene end by 0 bases; junction bases not matched to a gene: 4. CDR3 sequence (DNA): TGTGCCAGCAGCGCCCTAGCGGGGCCCTCCTACGAGCAGTACTTC. Encoded protein: CASSALAGPSYEQYF.

This clonotype was picked up many times. V is TRBV29-1 and J is TRBJ2-5; 7 bases fit TRBD1. The V gene end was trimmed by 2 bases and the J gene end by 5 bases; junction bases not matched to a gene: 17. The CDR3 consists of 17 residues. Germline lookup yields CDR1 SQVTM and CDR2 ANQGSEA. CDR3 loop: CSVEQDRIDAEFETQYF. CDR3 nucleotides: TGCAGCGTTGAACAGGACAGGATCGATGCGGAGTTTGAGACCCAGTACTTC. Filled out from reference TRBV29-1 and TRBJ2-5, the complete variable domain reads SAVISQKPSRDICQRGTSLTIQCQVDSQVTMMFWYRQQPGQSLTLIATANQGSEATYESGFVIDKFPISRPNLTFSTLTVSNMSPEDSSIYLCSVEQDRIDAEFETQYFGPGTRLLVL.

A note on this clonotype: No conserved phenylalanine or tryptophan ends this CDR3, so it is likely a read error. This sequence joins TRBV10-2 and TRBJ2-7, with D hard to call. Germline-derived CDR1 and CDR2 are WSHSY and SAAADI. Trimming pared 6 bases from V and 3 bases from J, leaving 9 bases between. This CDR3 contains 12 residues. The CDR3 DNA sequence: TGCGCCAGCAGCGACCATGGCTACGAGCAGTACCTC. Amino acids: CASSDHGYEQYL.

The chain employs TRBV7-9 and TRBJ2-5; 8 bases line up with TRBD1. In germline, CDR1 is SEHNR, CDR2 FQNEAQ (reference sequence). V lost 5 bases, J lost 4 bases, and 9 bases stayed unmatched. The CDR3 totals 15 residues. For the CDR3, the DNA is TGTGCCAGCAGCCTTAACACAGGGGGTATAGAGACCCAGTACTTC. Translated, it gives CASSLNTGGIETQYF.

This clonotype has more than one count but fewer than ten. The rearrangement uses TRBV18 and TRBJ2-3, with D possibly being TRBD1 (5 bases). This CDR3 comprises 15 residues. Germline CDR1 KGHSH, CDR2 LQKENI. V lost 3 bases and J 2 bases, leaving 12 bases between the germline ends. The CDR3: CASSPADTYTDTQYF. The CDR3 bases are TGTGCCAGCTCACCGGCGGACACCTACACAGATACGCAGTATTTT.

The V gene is TRBV5-5, the J gene TRBJ2-5; TRBD2 aligns across 14 bases. The CDR3 is 17 residues long. Germline CDR1 and CDR2: SGHKS and YYEKEE (reference sequence). The junction had 9 bases not matched to a gene; V was cut back by 3 bases and J by 5 bases. In DNA, the CDR3 is TGTGCCAGCAGCTCCCGCGGACTAGCGGGGGGCTGGGAGACCCAGTACTTC. It translates to CASSSRGLAGGWETQYF.

This clonotype was detected a few times. The chain recombines TRBV7-2 with TRBJ2-1; D is ambiguous. This CDR3 has 14 residues. V was trimmed by 0 bases and J by 8 bases, leaving 11 bases between them. Germline loops: CDR1 SGHTA, CDR2 FQGNSA. In DNA, the CDR3 is TGTGCCAGCAGCTTAGCGCGGATTAAGGATGAGCAGTTCTTC. This translates into CASSLARIKDEQFF.

This clonotype was observed a few times. This rearrangement joins TRBV6-5 to TRBJ2-1; 8 nucleotides agree with TRBD1. The CDR3 spans 14 residues. Losses at the gene ends were 6 bases for V and 6 bases for J; bases not matched to a gene: 7. The germline V gene encodes CDR1 MNHEY and CDR2 SVGAGI. The CDR3 sequence is CASRRLTGGNEQFF. In DNA form, the CDR3 reads TGTGCCAGCAGACGCCTAACAGGGGGCAATGAGCAGTTCTTC.

Written as DNA, the CDR3 is TGCGCCAGCAGGTCGTGGTCCTGGCGGGATACTGTAGCCTACGAGCAGTACTTC. Encoded protein: CASRSWSWRDTVAYEQYF. This sequence joins TRBV5-1 and TRBJ2-5; perhaps TRBD2 as D (6 bases). Gene TRBJ2-7 matches the end of the DNA better, so the J call may be wrong. Germline values: CDR1 SGHRS, CDR2 YFSETQ. The CDR3 contains 18 residues.

There are a few counts of this clonotype. This chain uses TRBV7-2 with TRBJ2-1; 10 bases line up with TRBD2. CDR3 length: 18 amino acids. Germline V lookup: CDR1 SGHTA, CDR2 FQGNSA. Trimming removed 1 base from V and 8 bases from J; junction bases left unmatched: 14. As DNA, the CDR3 is TGTGCCAGCAGCTTAGTTTTTAGCGGGGGGCCTTTTAGCTATGAGCAGTTCTTC. It translates to CASSLVFSGGPFSYEQFF.

Details on this clonotype: Germline and junction disagree at one end, which may indicate a read error. V usage is TRBV20-1 and J usage is TRBJ2-3; D might be TRBD2 (5 bases). CDR1 and CDR2 from the germline V gene are DFQATT and SNEGSKA (reference sequence). The CDR3 extends over 14 amino acids. The CDR3 region is CSTRDRRSTDTQYF. The CDR3 DNA reads TGCAGTACTAGAGATAGGCGGAGCACAGATACGCAGTATTTT.

This chain links TRBV16 with TRBJ1-1; no definite D call. There are 17 residues in the CDR3. Deletions cut 1 base from V and 0 bases from J, with 15 bases between. The germline CDR1 and CDR2 sequences are KGHSY and FQNENV. CDR3 loop: CASSQLGGWRMNTEAFF. The CDR3 DNA reads as TGTGCCAGCAGCCAATTGGGAGGGTGGAGGATGAACACTGAAGCTTTCTTT.

This chain joins TRBV2 and TRBJ1-5, with 8 bases aligning to TRBD1. This CDR3 contains 13 residues. J lost 4 bases, V lost 10 bases, and 6 bases had no gene match. Germline V lookup: CDR1 SNHLY, CDR2 FYNNEI. The CDR3 protein is CAITGQDNQPQHF. The CDR3 DNA reads TGTGCCATTACGGGACAGGATAATCAGCCCCAGCATTTT.

The table lists this clonotype with a few counts. V usage is TRBV6-1 and J usage is TRBJ2-3; D unresolved. V lost 2 bases to trimming and J lost 2 bases, with 17 bases between them. The germline CDR1 and CDR2 sequences are MNHNS and SASEGT. CDR3 size: 17 residues. This CDR3 is CASSESHPHQPTDTQYF. The DNA for the CDR3 is TGTGCCAGCAGTGAAAGTCACCCCCACCAACCCACAGATACGCAGTATTTT.

This clonotype was counted a few times. The V and J genes are TRBV7-2 and TRBJ2-5; 11 positions match TRBD1. The germline V gene has CDR1 SGHTA and CDR2 FQGNSA. After removal of 5 bases from V and 11 bases from J, the junction contained 13 bases not matched to a gene. CDR3 length equals 15 residues. CDR3 nucleotide sequence: TGTGCCAGCAGCCTGGACAGGGGGCCCAACAATGAGCAGTACTTC. It is translated as CASSLDRGPNNEQYF. Together with reference TRBV7-2 and TRBJ2-5, the CDR3 gives the full variable domain: GAGVSQSPSNKVTEKGKDVELRCDPISGHTALYWYRQSLGQGLEFLIYFQGNSAPDKSGLPSDRFSAERTGGSVSTLTIQRTQQEDSAVYLCASSLDRGPNNEQYFGPGTRLLVL.

The chain uses TRBV7-6 and TRBJ2-1, with 8 bases aligning to TRBD2. Trimming at V came to 3 bases and at J to 5 bases, leaving 6 bases not matched to a gene. The CDR3 totals 15 residues. Germline CDR1 and CDR2: SGHVS and FNYEAQ. CDR3 residues: CASSLSGGWDNEQFF. For the CDR3, the DNA is TGTGCCAGCAGCTTGAGCGGGGGCTGGGACAATGAGCAGTTCTTC.

The chain joins TRBV20-1 to TRBJ2-1; 9 bases line up with TRBD2. The DNA matches TRBJ2-7 better at its end, which makes the J call doubtful. CDR3 length: 16 residues. Germline CDR1 DFQATT, CDR2 SNEGSKA (reference sequence). As DNA, the CDR3 is TGCAGTGCTAGAAAATTTGTAGCGGGGGATTACAATGAGCAGTACTTC. It encodes CSARKFVAGDYNEQYF.

The chain combines TRBV21-1 with TRBJ1-5. TRBV21-1 is labeled a pseudogene. CDR3 length equals 16 residues. The CDR3 nucleotides read TGTGCCAGCAGCAAAGTTAATACTGCCTTCAATCAGCCCCAGCATTTT. This gives the protein CASSKVNTAFNQPQHF.

This chain uses TRBV4-1 with TRBJ2-1; the D is unclear. V lost 4 bases to trimming and J lost 13 bases, with 26 bases between them. The CDR3 covers 16 residues. CDR1 MGHRA and CDR2 YSYEKL come from the germline V gene. The CDR3 loop is CASSRLPSVNQETQFF. The CDR3 nucleotides are TGCGCCAGCAGCCGCCTCCCGTCCGTCAATCAAGAGACCCAGTTCTTC.

This clonotype occurred many times. This chain connects TRBV10-3 to TRBJ2-1; maybe TRBD2 (5 bases). CDR1 is ENHRY, CDR2 SYGVKD, per germline. V was cut by 8 bases and J by 7 bases, with 12 bases left in between. The CDR3 is 12 amino acids. The CDR3 loop is CAIEGAGNEQFF. The CDR3 DNA follows: TGTGCCATCGAGGGAGCTGGAAATGAGCAGTTCTTC.

A few counts support this clonotype. This chain uses TRBV10-3 with TRBJ2-7; 8 positions match TRBD2. CDR3 length: 15 amino acids. The J segment lost 5 bases and the V segment lost 2 bases, leaving 8 bases of the junction unmatched. CDR1 is ENHRY, CDR2 SYGVKD, per germline. CDR3 sequence (DNA): TGTGCCATCAGTGAGAAAGCCGGGACTAGTGACGAGCAGTACTTC. Amino acid sequence: CAISEKAGTSDEQYF.

V is TRBV5-6 and J is TRBJ2-1, with D maybe TRBD1 (7 bases). Matching the DNA end better, TRBJ2-7 makes the J call doubtful. The CDR3 consists of 15 residues. Germline V gene lookup returns CDR1 SGHDT and CDR2 YYEEEE. CDR3 DNA sequence: TGTGCCAGCAGCTTAAGAGGGGGCGCGGGAAATGAGCAGTACTTC. It specifies CASSLRGGAGNEQYF.

This clonotype was counted only a few times. J is TRBJ2-5 and V is TRBV20-1, with D possibly matching TRBD2 (6 bases). The ends were cut back, 1 base at V and 5 bases at J, with 14 bases in the middle. From germline, CDR1 is DFQATT and CDR2 SNEGSKA (reference sequence). The CDR3 spans 14 residues. The CDR3 is CSARVPAGPETQYF. The CDR3 coding sequence is TGCAGTGCTAGAGTACCGGCGGGACCCGAGACCCAGTACTTC.

This clonotype showed up just a few times. The rearrangement links TRBV7-2 to TRBJ2-1; D is ambiguous. This CDR3 has 12 residues. Germline lookup yields CDR1 SGHTA and CDR2 FQGNSA. The V end lost 1 base, the J end lost 13 bases, and 11 bases lay between the germline ends. The CDR3 DNA sequence: TGTGCCAGCAGCTTAGATGGCCATACACAGTTCTTC. This encodes CASSLDGHTQFF.

This clonotype turned up a few times. This chain links TRBV10-3 with TRBJ2-1; 7 nucleotides align to TRBD2. J was trimmed by 5 bases and V by 6 bases; bases with no gene match: 10. CDR1 is ENHRY and CDR2 is SYGVKD in the germline V gene. The CDR3 contains 15 residues. The CDR3 DNA reads TGTGCCATCAGACGGATGGCTAGCGGAGACAATGAGCAGTTCTTC. It codes for CAIRRMASGDNEQFF.

The count of this clonotype is one. The rearrangement joins TRBV27 to TRBJ2-5; weak D call: TRBD1 (6 bases). The last part of the DNA fits TRBJ2-7 better; the J call may be wrong. The CDR3 runs 15 residues. The germline gives CDR1 MNHEY, CDR2 SMNVEV (reference sequence). The CDR3 DNA reads as TGTGCCAGCGGAACAGGACAGTGGGGAACCTACGAGCAGTACTTC. It translates to CASGTGQWGTYEQYF.